These 3 T cell receptor beta chains share one sample of origin, sequenced in a study of blood T cell repertoires in COVID-19. Sequencing used immunoSEQ multiplex PCR; TCRdb keeps in-frame clones, though not all of them. The table has roughly 250,000 clones, 85% seen once. Sequencing was performed on peripheral blood. These receptors were taken from a man aged 40-49 years with acute or convalescent COVID-19.

The chain uses TRBV3-1 (or the pseudogene TRBV3-2) and TRBJ1-1, with D possibly matching TRBD1 (6 bases). Germline values: CDR1 LGHDT, CDR2 YNNKEL (reference sequence). This CDR3 has 14 amino acids. The V gene lost 4 bases and the J gene lost 6 bases, with 15 bases spanning the gap. Written as DNA, the CDR3 is TGTGCCAGCAGCCCCCCAGACAGGAAATCTGAAGCTTTCTTT. Amino acids: CASSPPDRKSEAFF.

This clone was picked up a small number of times. The chain recombines TRBV2 with TRBJ1-4; D is ambiguous. This CDR3 spans 15 amino acids. Germline V gene lookup returns CDR1 SNHLY and CDR2 FYNNEI. V lost 3 bases, J lost 4 bases, and 12 bases lay in between. The CDR3 protein is CASSDSLGDNEKLFF. The DNA for the CDR3 is TGTGCCAGCAGTGACAGTCTGGGCGATAATGAAAAACTGTTTTTT. Full variable domain (outside the CDR3, taken from reference TRBV2 and TRBJ1-4): EPEVTQTPSHQVTQMGQEVILRCVPISNHLYFYWYRQILGQKVEFLVSFYNNEISEKSEIFDDQFSVERPDGSNFTLKIRSTKLEDSAMYFCASSDSLGDNEKLFFGSGTQLSVL.

The chain employs TRBV12-3 or TRBV12-4 and TRBJ1-1; the D gene is possibly TRBD1 (5 bases). The CDR3 loop spans 13 amino acids. Trimming cost V 1 base and J 10 bases, with 13 bases left between them. CDR3 bases: TGTGCCAGCAGTTTAGGTTCGGCAGGGTTAGCTTTCTTT. It translates to CASSLGSAGLAFF.